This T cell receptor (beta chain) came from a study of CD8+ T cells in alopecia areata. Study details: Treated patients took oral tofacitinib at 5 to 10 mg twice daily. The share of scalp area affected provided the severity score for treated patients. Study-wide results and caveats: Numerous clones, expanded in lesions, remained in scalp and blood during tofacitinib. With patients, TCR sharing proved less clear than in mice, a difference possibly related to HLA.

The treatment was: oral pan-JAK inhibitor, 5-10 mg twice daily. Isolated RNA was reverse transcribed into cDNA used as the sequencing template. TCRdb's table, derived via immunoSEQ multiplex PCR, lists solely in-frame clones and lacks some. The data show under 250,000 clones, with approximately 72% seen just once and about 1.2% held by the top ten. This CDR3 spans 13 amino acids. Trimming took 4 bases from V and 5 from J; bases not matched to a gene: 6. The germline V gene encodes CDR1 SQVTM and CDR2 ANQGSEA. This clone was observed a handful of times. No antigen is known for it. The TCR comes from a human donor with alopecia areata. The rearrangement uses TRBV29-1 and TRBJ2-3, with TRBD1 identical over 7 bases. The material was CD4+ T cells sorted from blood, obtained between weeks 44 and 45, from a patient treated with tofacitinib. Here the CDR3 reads CSVGGQLQDTQYF. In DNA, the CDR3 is TGCAGCGTTGGGGGACAGCTCCAAGATACGCAGTATTTT.